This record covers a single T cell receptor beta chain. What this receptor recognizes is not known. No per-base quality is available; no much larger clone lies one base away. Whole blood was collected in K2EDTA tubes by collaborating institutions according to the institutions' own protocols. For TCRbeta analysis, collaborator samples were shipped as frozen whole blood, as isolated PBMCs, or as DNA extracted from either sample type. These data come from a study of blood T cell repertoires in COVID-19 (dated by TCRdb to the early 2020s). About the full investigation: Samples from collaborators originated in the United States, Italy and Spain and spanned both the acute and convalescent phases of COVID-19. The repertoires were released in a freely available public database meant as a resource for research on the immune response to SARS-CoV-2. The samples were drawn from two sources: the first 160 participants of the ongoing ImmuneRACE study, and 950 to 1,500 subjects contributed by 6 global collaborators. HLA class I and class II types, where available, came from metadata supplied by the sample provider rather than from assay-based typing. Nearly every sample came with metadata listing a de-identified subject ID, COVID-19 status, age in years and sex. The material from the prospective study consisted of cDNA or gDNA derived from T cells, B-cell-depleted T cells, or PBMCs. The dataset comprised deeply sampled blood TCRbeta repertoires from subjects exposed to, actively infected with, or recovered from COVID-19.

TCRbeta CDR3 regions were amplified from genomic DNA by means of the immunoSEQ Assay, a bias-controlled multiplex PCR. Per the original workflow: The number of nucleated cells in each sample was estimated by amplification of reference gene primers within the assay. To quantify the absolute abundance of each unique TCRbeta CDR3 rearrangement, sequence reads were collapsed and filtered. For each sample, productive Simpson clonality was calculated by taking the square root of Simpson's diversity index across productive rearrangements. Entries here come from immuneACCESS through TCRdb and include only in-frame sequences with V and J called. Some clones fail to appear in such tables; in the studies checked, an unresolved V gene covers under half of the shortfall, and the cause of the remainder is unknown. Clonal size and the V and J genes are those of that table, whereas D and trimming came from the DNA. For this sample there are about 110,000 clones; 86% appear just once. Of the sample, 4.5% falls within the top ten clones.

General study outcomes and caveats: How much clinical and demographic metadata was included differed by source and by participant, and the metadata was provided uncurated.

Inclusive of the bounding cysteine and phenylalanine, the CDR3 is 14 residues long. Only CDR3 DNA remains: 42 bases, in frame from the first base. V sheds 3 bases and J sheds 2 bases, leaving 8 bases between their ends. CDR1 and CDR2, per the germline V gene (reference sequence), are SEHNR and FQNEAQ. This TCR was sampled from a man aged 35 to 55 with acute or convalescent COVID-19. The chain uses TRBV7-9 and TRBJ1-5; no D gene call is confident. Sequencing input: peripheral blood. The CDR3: CASSLSTGNQPQHF. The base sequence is TGTGCCAGCAGCTTGTCTACCGGCAATCAGCCCCAGCATTTT. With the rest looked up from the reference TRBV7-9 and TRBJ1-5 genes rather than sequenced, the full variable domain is DTGVSQNPRHKITKRGQNVTFRCDPISEHNRLYWYRQTLGQGPEFLTYFQNEAQLEKSRLLSDRFSAERPKGSFSTLEIQRTEQGDSAMYLCASSLSTGNQPQHFGDGTRLSIL.